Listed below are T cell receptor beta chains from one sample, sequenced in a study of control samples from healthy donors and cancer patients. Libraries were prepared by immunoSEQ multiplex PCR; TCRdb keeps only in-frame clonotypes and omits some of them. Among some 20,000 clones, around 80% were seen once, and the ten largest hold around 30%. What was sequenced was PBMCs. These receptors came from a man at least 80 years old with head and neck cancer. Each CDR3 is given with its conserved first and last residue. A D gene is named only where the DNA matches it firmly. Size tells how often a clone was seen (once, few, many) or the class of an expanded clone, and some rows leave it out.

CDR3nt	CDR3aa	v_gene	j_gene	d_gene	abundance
TGTGCCAGCAGCTTAGCGGGGCAGGCCTACGAGCAGTACTTC	CASSLAGQAYEQYF	TRBV11-2	TRBJ2-7	.	.
TGTGCCAGCACCACCAACCCCGGGCCAGAGCAGTTCTTC	CASTTNPGPEQFF	TRBV5-8	TRBJ2-1	.	.
TGCGCCAGCAGAGTTCTAGCGGTCACAGATACGCAGTATTTT	CASRVLAVTDTQYF	TRBV5-1	TRBJ2-3	TRBD2	.
TGTGCTAGTGGTTTGCCCGGAAACACCATATATTTT	CASGLPGNTIYF	TRBV12-5	TRBJ1-3	.	.
TGCGCCAGCAGACAACCCAAGGAAAGGGGGCTCGGCTACACCTTC	CASRQPKERGLGYTF	TRBV23-1	TRBJ1-2	TRBD1	.
TGTGCCAGCAGTTTCTTGGGACAGGGATTCACCGGGGAGCTGTTTTTT	CASSFLGQGFTGELFF	TRBV27	TRBJ2-2	TRBD1	.
TGTGCCAGCAGGACCTACACCGGGGAGCTGTTTTTT	CASRTYTGELFF	TRBV6-5	TRBJ2-2	.	.
TGCAGCGCGACAGGAACTTTCTACGAGCAGTACTTC	CSATGTFYEQYF	TRBV29-1	TRBJ2-7	.	.
TGTGCCAGCAGACTGGGACAGGGTGGGTCTGAAGCTTTCTTT	CASRLGQGGSEAFF	TRBV28	TRBJ1-1	TRBD1	.
TGTGCCAGCTCCAAAAAAGGGGCCGGAGTCTACGAGCAGTACTTC	CASSKKGAGVYEQYF	TRBV6-6	TRBJ2-7	.	.
TGTGCCAGTAGTATCATAGCTGGGCTGAAGAACACTGAAGCTTTCTTT	CASSIIAGLKNTEAFF	TRBV19	TRBJ1-1	.	.
TGCGCCAGCAGCCAAGTGGAGAGATACTATGGCTACACCTTC	CASSQVERYYGYTF	TRBV4-1	TRBJ1-2	.	.
TGTGCCAGCAGTTCCGCCTGGAATACTGGAAACACCATATATTTT	CASSSAWNTGNTIYF	TRBV27	TRBJ1-3	.	.
TGTGCCAGCAGCCAAGCGGTGGGTGGCTACACCTTC	CASSQAVGGYTF	TRBV3-1/TRBV3-2	TRBJ1-2	.	.
TGTGCCAGCAGCCGATACCAGGGTCGGAACACTGAAGCTTTCTTT	CASSRYQGRNTEAFF	TRBV3-1/TRBV3-2	TRBJ1-1	.	.
TGTGCCAGCACCACAAGAGGGACCCCCAGTGGGGAGCAGTACTTC	CASTTRGTPSGEQYF	TRBV2	TRBJ2-7	.	.
TGTGCCAGCAGTCTAGACAGGGACTCACCCCTCCACTTT	CASSLDRDSPLHF	TRBV7-7	TRBJ1-6	TRBD1	.
TGTGCCAGCAGCTTAGCGGGAGAGACAGATACGCAGTATTTT	CASSLAGETDTQYF	TRBV7-2	TRBJ2-3	.	.
TGTGCCAGCAGCGCGGTCGACCGGAGGGTGACCCAGTACTTC	CASSAVDRRVTQYF	TRBV7-9	TRBJ2-5	.	.
TGTGCCAGCAGTTACTCAGACCAACAGGGGGGTCAGCCCCAGCATTTT	CASSYSDQQGGQPQHF	TRBV6-2/TRBV6-3	TRBJ1-5	TRBD1	few
TGTGCCAGCAGCTTAGATTGGGCGGGAGTGAGTAATGAGCAGTTCTTC	CASSLDWAGVSNEQFF	TRBV11-1	TRBJ2-1	TRBD2	.
TGTGCCAGCAGCGATAACTATGGCTACACCTTC	CASSDNYGYTF	TRBV4-2	TRBJ1-2	.	.
TGCGCCAGCAGTGAGGGACAGAACTACGAGCAGTACTTC	CASSEGQNYEQYF	TRBV10-1	TRBJ2-7	.	.
TGCGCCAGCAGCTTGTCCCGCGAGCAGTACTTC	CASSLSREQYF	TRBV5-1	TRBJ2-7	.	.
TGCGCCAGCAGCTTGGGGGGGGTCGAACAGCCCCAGCATTTT	CASSLGGVEQPQHF	TRBV5-1	TRBJ1-5	.	few
TGTGCCAGCAGCTATTACACCGGGACAGAGCGTGAAAAACTGTTTTTT	CASSYYTGTEREKLFF	TRBV5-8	TRBJ1-4	TRBD1	.
TGTGCCAGCAGCTTGGAGGGAGGGACAGCCTATGGCTACACCTTC	CASSLEGGTAYGYTF	TRBV5-6	TRBJ1-2	TRBD1	.
TGCGCCAGCAGCGGCCCAAGACAGGGGAACACTGAAGCTTTCTTT	CASSGPRQGNTEAFF	TRBV5-1	TRBJ1-1	TRBD1	few
TGCGCCAGCAGCCCCTTAGGGGGGGGTGGCTACACCTTC	CASSPLGGGGYTF	TRBV5-1	TRBJ1-2	.	.
TGTGCCAGCAGGCTAGCTAGCACCATATATTTT	CASRLASTIYF	TRBV11-2	TRBJ1-3	.	.
TGTGCCAGCAGTTACTCCCTTGCAGGGAACGGGGAGCTGTTTTTT	CASSYSLAGNGELFF	TRBV6-5	TRBJ2-2	.	few
TGTGCCAGCAGTTTATGGAATAGCAATCAGCCCCAGCATTTT	CASSLWNSNQPQHF	TRBV27	TRBJ1-5	.	.
TGTGCCAGTAGTCCCTGGGGCCACAATGAGCAGTTCTTC	CASSPWGHNEQFF	TRBV19	TRBJ2-1	.	.
TGTGCCAGCAGCTTATCAAGGAACACTGAAGCTTTCTTT	CASSLSRNTEAFF	TRBV11-3	TRBJ1-1	.	.
TGTGCCAGCAGCTTGGACCTTAGCTCCTACAATGAGCAGTTCTTC	CASSLDLSSYNEQFF	TRBV7-3	TRBJ2-1	.	few
TGTGCCAGCAGCTTAGACATCGCCGGGGAGCTGTTTTTT	CASSLDIAGELFF	TRBV5-4	TRBJ2-2	.	few